This TCR beta chain was identified during a study of cytomegalovirus exposure and HLA in healthy donors. This clone showed up just a few times. What it binds is not known. Points from the study as a whole: A link between a missense DCLRE1C variant and TCR beta V- and J-gene trimming emerged from a later analysis. TCR beta sequences reportedly predicted most subjects' HLA-A and HLA-B alleles accurately.

13 Jbeta primers and 60 Vbeta primers were used for the PCR. Some clones are missing from TCRdb's copy, which holds only in-frame ones; the method was immunoSEQ multiplex PCR. The sample includes 150,000 to 200,000 clones, 75% to 90% seen only once; the top ten take approximately 6%. This sequence was found in a man aged 35-49 years in good health and CMV-seropositive. The sample was PBMCs.

The chain's CDR3 is CASSLGGFDTEAFF. The CDR3 nucleotides are TGTGCCAGCAGCTTGGGAGGATTCGACACTGAAGCTTTCTTT. This rearrangement joins TRBV5-6 to TRBJ1-1, with unresolved D. Germline values: CDR1 SGHDT, CDR2 YYEEEE. The CDR3 is made up of 14 amino acids. With 0 bases removed from V and 3 bases from J, the gap between germline ends came to 9 bases.